The source of this T cell receptor beta chain is a study of blood T cell repertoires in COVID-19. Background on the study: Samples of COVID-19 (acute and convalescent) were obtained from the United States, Italy and Spain. PBMCs, B-cell-depleted T cells, or T cells were the source of the cDNA or gDNA that made up the material.

This CDR3 comprises 13 residues. The V end was cut by 8 bases, the J end by 5 bases, with 15 bases between. The V gene's germline CDR1 is LGHDT and CDR2 YNNKEL (reference sequence). In the source study's methods: Amplified reference gene primers provided the basis for estimating nucleated cell counts. TCRdb keeps only in-frame clones here, not all; method: immunoSEQ multiplex PCR. V, J and clone size derive from that table, while D and trimming were established from the DNA sequence. This table has 100,000 to 150,000 clones, around 85% appearing once. The sample taken for sequencing was peripheral blood. The origin of this receptor is a woman aged 80 or over with acute or convalescent COVID-19. The gene calls are TRBV3-1 (or the pseudogene TRBV3-2) and TRBJ1-1; no clear D. CDR3 DNA sequence: TGTGCCAGCGGCCTCCGGGGTAGGACTGAAGCTTTCTTT. Protein sequence: CASGLRGRTEAFF.